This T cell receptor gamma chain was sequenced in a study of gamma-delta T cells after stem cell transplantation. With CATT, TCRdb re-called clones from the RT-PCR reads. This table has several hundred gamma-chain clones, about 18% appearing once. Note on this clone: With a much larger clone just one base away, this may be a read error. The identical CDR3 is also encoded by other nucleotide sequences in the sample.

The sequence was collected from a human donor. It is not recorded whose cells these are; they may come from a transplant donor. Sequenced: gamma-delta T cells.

CDR3 sequence reads: CALWEVRRLGKKIKVF. The CDR3 region has the DNA TGTGCCTTGTGGGAGGTGCGTAGGCTGGGCAAAAAAATCAAGGTATTT. The rearrangement uses TRGV9 and TRGJP. Matching the DNA to germline supplied the J gene, which TCRdb does not give. Losses at the gene ends were 0 bases for V and 11 bases for J; bases not matched to a gene: 7. Germline V CDR1 and CDR2: GITISATS, ISYDGTV (reference sequence). This CDR3 is built from 16 residues.